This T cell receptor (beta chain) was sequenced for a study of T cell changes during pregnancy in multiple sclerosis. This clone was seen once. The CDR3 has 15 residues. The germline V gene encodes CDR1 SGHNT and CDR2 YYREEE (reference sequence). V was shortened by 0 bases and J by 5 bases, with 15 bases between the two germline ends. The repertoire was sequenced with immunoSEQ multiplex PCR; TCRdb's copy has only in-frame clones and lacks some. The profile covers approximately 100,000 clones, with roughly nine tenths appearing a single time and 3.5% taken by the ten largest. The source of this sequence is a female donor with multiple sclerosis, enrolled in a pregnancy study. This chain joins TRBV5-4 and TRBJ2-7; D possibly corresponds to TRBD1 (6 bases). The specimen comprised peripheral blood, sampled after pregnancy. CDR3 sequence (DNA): TGTGCCAGCAGCTTGGGGACCAGGGGTTATGACGAGCAGTACTTC. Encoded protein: CASSLGTRGYDEQYF.